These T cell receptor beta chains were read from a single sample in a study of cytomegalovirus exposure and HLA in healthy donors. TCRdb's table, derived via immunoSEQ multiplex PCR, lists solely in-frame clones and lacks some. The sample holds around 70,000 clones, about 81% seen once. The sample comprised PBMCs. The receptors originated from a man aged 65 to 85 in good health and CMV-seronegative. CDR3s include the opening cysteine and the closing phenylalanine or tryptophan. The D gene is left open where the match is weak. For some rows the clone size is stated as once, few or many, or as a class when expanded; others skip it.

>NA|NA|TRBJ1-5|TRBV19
TGTGCCAGTAGCAAGGGGCACAATCAGCCCCAGCATTTT
CASSKGHNQPQHF
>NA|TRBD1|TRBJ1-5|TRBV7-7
TGTGCTAGCAGCTCCCGCCGGCGGGACAGGGGGCCCAGCAATCAGCCCCAGCATTTT
CASSSRRRDRGPSNQPQHF
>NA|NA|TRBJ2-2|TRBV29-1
TGCAGCGTTGGGGGACTGATAAACACCGGGGAGCTGTTTTTT
CSVGGLINTGELFF
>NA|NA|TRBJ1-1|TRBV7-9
TGTGCCAGCAGCTTATATGCAGGGGTGAACACTGAAGCTTTCTTT
CASSLYAGVNTEAFF
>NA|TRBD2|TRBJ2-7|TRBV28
TGTGCCAGCAGTTTACCTGGCGGGGGGGGCTACGAGCAGTACTTC
CASSLPGGGGYEQYF
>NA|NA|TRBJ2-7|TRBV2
TGTGCCAGCAGTGAGGAGTACGAGCAGTACTTC
CASSEEYEQYF
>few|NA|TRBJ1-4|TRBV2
TGTGCCAGCAGTGGTCGGAGGGATCGTGAAAAACTGTTTTTT
CASSGRRDREKLFF
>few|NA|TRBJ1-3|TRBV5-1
TGCGCCAGCAGCCCTGACAGGAGCTCTGGAAACACCATATATTTT
CASSPDRSSGNTIYF
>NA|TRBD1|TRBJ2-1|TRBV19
TGTGCCAGTAGTCCGGGTAGTGTACAGGGGATGAATGAGCAGTTCTTC
CASSPGSVQGMNEQFF
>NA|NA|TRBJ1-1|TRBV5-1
TGCGCCAGCAGCTTGTGGGGGGGGGTTCGTGAAAACACTGAAGCTTTCTTT
CASSLWGGVRENTEAFF
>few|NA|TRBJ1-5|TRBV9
TGTGCCAGCAGCGTAGGCCAGGGAAGGGATCAGCCCCAGCATTTT
CASSVGQGRDQPQHF
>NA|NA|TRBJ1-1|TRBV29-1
TGCAGCGTTGTTGGACACCGAGCTTTCTTT
CSVVGHRAFF
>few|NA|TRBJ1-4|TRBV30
TGTGCCTGGAATCCTCCAGGGATGCTTGGGGAAAAACTGTTTTTT
CAWNPPGMLGEKLFF
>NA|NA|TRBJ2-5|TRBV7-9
TGTTCCAGCAGCTTAGGGGCAGGGGATGTCCGGGAGACCCAGTACTTC
CSSSLGAGDVRETQYF
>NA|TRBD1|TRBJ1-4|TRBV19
TGTGCCAGTAGTGGGGGACAGGGGGTTGAAAAACTGTTTTTT
CASSGGQGVEKLFF
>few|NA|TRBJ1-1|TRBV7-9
TGTGCCAGCAGCTTGGGCCAGAACACTGAAGCTTTCTTT
CASSLGQNTEAFF
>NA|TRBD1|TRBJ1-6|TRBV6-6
TGTGCCAGCAGTTACGGGGGACAGGGGGGATCACCCCTCCACTTT
CASSYGGQGGSPLHF
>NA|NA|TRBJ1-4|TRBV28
TGTGCCAGCAGTCCCTCAACTAATGAAAAACTGTTTTTT
CASSPSTNEKLFF
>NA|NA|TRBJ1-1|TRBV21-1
TGTGCCAGCAGCAAAGAGGGACAGGGCTTACTCAACACTGAAGCTTTCTTT
CASSKEGQGLLNTEAFF
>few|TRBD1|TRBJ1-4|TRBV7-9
TGTGCCAGCAGCCCGTGGACAGGGACAACTAATGAAAAACTGTTTTTT
CASSPWTGTTNEKLFF
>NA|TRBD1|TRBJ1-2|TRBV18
TGTGCCAGCTCAGTCGGGACAGGGCTCCAGAACTATGGCTACACCTTC
CASSVGTGLQNYGYTF
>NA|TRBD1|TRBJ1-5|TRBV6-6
TGTGCCAGCAGAAGACAGGGGGCTGATCAGCCCCAGCATTTT
CASRRQGADQPQHF
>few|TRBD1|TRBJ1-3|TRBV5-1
TGCGCCAGCAGCTTGGGCTCGACAGGGGGCTCTGGAAACACCATATATTTT
CASSLGSTGGSGNTIYF
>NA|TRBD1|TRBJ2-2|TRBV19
TGTGCCAGTAATCGACAGGGGGACACCGGGGAGCTGTTTTTT
CASNRQGDTGELFF
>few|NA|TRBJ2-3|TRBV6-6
TGTGCCAGCAGTTACCTAGTAGACACAGATACGCAGTATTTT
CASSYLVDTDTQYF
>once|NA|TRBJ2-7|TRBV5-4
TGTGCCAGCGGTTTGGGGACACAAGCCTCCTACGAGCAGTACTTC
CASGLGTQASYEQYF
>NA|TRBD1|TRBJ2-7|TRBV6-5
TGTGCCAGCACCGCGGCGACAGGGGCCTACGAGCAGTACTTC
CASTAATGAYEQYF
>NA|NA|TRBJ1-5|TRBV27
TGTGCCAGCAGTTTCTCCAGGGGTCAGCCCCAGCATTTT
CASSFSRGQPQHF
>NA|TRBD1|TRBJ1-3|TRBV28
TGTGCCAGCAGTGGACAGGGGTATGGGGCTGGAAACACCATATATTTT
CASSGQGYGAGNTIYF
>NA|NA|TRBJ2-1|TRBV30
TGTGCCGCGGTATACAATGAGCAGTTCTTC
CAAVYNEQFF
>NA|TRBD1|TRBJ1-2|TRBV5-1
TGCGCCAGCCGACAGGGGACGTCCCTTGGCTATGGCTACACCTTC
CASRQGTSLGYGYTF
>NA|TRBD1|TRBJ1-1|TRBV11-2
TGTGCCAGCAGCCCTGGGGACAGGGAGGAATCTGAAGCTTTCTTT
CASSPGDREESEAFF
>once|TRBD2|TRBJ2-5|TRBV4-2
TGTGCCAGCAGCCAAGAAGCGGGATTCCAAGAGACCCAGTACTTC
CASSQEAGFQETQYF
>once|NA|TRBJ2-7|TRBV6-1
TGTGCCAGCAGGGATAGGGCAGGTGGAGGCCACGAGCAGTACTTC
CASRDRAGGGHEQYF
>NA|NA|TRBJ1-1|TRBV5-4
TGTGCCAGCAGCCCTACAGTCTTGAACACTGAAGCTTTCTTT
CASSPTVLNTEAFF
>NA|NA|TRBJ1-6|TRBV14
TGTGCCAGCAGCCAAGGTCGAACAGGGCGGACACCCCTCCACTTT
CASSQGRTGRTPLHF
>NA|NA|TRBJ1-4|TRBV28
TGTGCCAGCAGCTACAGTGCAACTAATGAAAAACTGTTTTTT
CASSYSATNEKLFF